These 29 T cell receptor beta chains were sequenced from one sample in a study. Each CDR3 protein is one row after TCRdb ran MiXCR on the RT-PCR reads. Here the sample spans about 700,000 distinct CDR3 sequences, 14% being singletons. Sequencing was done on a sample of memory CD4+ T cells from blood. Every receptor here comes from a female donor in good health, serving as a healthy control.

The chain uses TRBV28 and TRBJ1-1; D is ambiguous. The ends were cut back, 2 bases at V and 5 bases at J, with 12 bases in the middle. CDR1 is MDHEN and CDR2 is SYDVKM in the germline V gene. This CDR3 region has 14 residues. The CDR3 loop is CASSLPGMQTEAFF. The CDR3 DNA follows: TGTGCCAGCAGTTTACCGGGGATGCAGACTGAAGCTTTCTTT.

The chain is built from TRBV10-3 and TRBJ2-3; either TRBD1 or TRBD2 may fit D (5 bases each). Germline-derived CDR1 and CDR2 are ENHRY and SYGVKD. Trimming removed 8 bases from V and 2 bases from J, with 14 bases in between. The CDR3 runs to 14 residues. The CDR3 loop reads CAIGDAPDTDTQYF. The DNA for the CDR3 is TGTGCCATCGGGGACGCGCCTGACACAGATACGCAGTATTTT.

The genes are TRBV6-1 and TRBJ1-1; the match to TRBD1 covers 7 bases. Germline CDR1 is MNHNS and CDR2 is SASEGT. The length of the CDR3 is 13 residues. The V segment lost 10 bases and the J segment 1 base; nucleotides outside the gene matches: 6. CDR3 bases: TGTGCCACCCCCCGGGACAGGAACACTGAAGCTTTCTTT. It codes for CATPRDRNTEAFF.

This clonotype was recorded many times. This chain uses TRBV12-3 or TRBV12-4 with TRBJ2-1, with TRBD2 as a possible D gene (7 bases). V dropped 6 bases and J dropped 6 bases, with 18 bases sitting between them. The CDR3 contains 15 residues. CDR3 DNA: TGTGCCAGCAGCGAGGGGGGGGTATTCAGCAATGAGCAGTTCTTC. This translates into CASSEGGVFSNEQFF.

This rearrangement joins TRBV18 to TRBJ2-7, with D uncertain. The germline V and J ends were trimmed by 3 bases and 1 base, with 7 bases remaining between them. Germline V CDR1 and CDR2: KGHSH, LQKENI. CDR3 size: 13 residues. For the CDR3, the DNA is TGTGCCAGCTCACCGACACGTTCCTACGAGCAGTACTTC. It encodes CASSPTRSYEQYF. Full variable domain (rest looked up from reference TRBV18 and TRBJ2-7): NAGVMQNPRHLVRRRGQEARLRCSPMKGHSHVYWYRQLPEEGLKFMVYLQKENIIDESGMPKERFSAEFPKEGPSILRIQQVVRGDSAAYFCASSPTRSYEQYFGPGTRLTVT.

The table lists this clonotype with a few counts. The chain carries TRBV12-3 or TRBV12-4 and TRBJ2-1; D not resolved. Between the trimmed V and J ends, which lost 3 bases and 9 bases, there was a span of 18 bases. The CDR3 is 15 amino acids. CDR3 sequence (DNA): TGTGCCAGCAGTTTTAGCCACAACGGAATTGGTGAGCAGTTCTTC. Its protein is CASSFSHNGIGEQFF.

In its sample, this clonotype was seen many times. CDR3 in amino acids: CSAREFQNIQYF. Written as DNA, the CDR3 is TGCAGTGCTAGGGAGTTCCAAAACATTCAGTACTTC. This chain connects TRBV20-1 to TRBJ2-4; no clear D. V was trimmed by 3 bases and J by 5 bases, leaving 8 bases between them. CDR3 length: 12 amino acids. Germline values: CDR1 DFQATT, CDR2 SNEGSKA (reference sequence).

The table lists this clonotype with many counts. The DNA of the CDR3 is TGCAGTGCCCCCGGGGGGGCAGGGGGCCTTTATAGCAATCAGCCCCAGCATTTT. Its protein is CSAPGGAGGLYSNQPQHF. The chain recombines TRBV20-1 with TRBJ1-5; 8 bases agree with TRBD1. The germline CDR1 and CDR2 sequences are DFQATT and SNEGSKA (reference sequence). The CDR3 extends over 18 amino acids. V lost 6 bases and J lost 0; bases outside the gene matches: 16.

This clonotype was detected ten times or more. The chain uses TRBV10-3 and TRBJ1-1; 9 nucleotides agree with TRBD1. The CDR3 is made up of 13 amino acids. V gave up 4 bases and J gave up 5 bases; unmatched junction bases: 2. The V gene's germline CDR1 is ENHRY and CDR2 SYGVKD. The CDR3 DNA follows: TGTGCCATCAGTGCGGACAGGGGAACTGAAGCTTTCTTT. This encodes CAISADRGTEAFF.

The V call is TRBV6-2 or TRBV6-3, the J call TRBJ2-2; 11 nucleotides agree with TRBD2. J gave up 4 bases and V 5 bases, and 9 bases lay outside the gene matches. The germline V gene encodes CDR1 MNHEY and CDR2 SVGEGT. The length of the CDR3 is 17 residues. CDR3: CASSTPGLAAFTGELFF. CDR3 DNA sequence: TGTGCCAGCAGTACCCCGGGACTAGCGGCCTTCACCGGGGAGCTGTTTTTT.

This clonotype was observed a handful of times. The rearrangement joins TRBV12-3 or TRBV12-4 to TRBJ2-7; 8 bases are a match to TRBD2. This CDR3 comprises 18 residues. V was pared by 2 bases and J by 2 bases, with 14 bases of the junction left unmatched. The CDR3 bases are TGTGCCAGCAGTTTAAGGGGGAGGGCTACTAGCGGAGCCTACGAGCAGTACTTC. Protein: CASSLRGRATSGAYEQYF.

In this sample, this clonotype turned up a few times. The chain is built from TRBV11-2 and TRBJ2-2; TRBD1 or TRBD2 may be the D gene (5 bases each). The CDR3 is 16 amino acids. Germline-derived CDR1 and CDR2 are SGHAT and FQNNGV. V lost 1 base and J lost 3, with 12 bases in between. CDR3 sequence reads: CASSLAPGTDTGELFF. CDR3 bases: TGTGCCAGCAGCTTAGCCCCAGGGACGGACACCGGGGAGCTGTTTTTT.

This clonotype was seen many times. The chain uses TRBV5-1 and TRBJ1-4; 9 nucleotides agree with TRBD1. The CDR3 has 14 amino acids. The V and J ends lost 4 bases and 7 bases, in that order; junction bases with no gene match: 5. The germline V gene has CDR1 SGHRS and CDR2 YFSETQ. CDR3 coding DNA: TGCGCCAGCAGCCTGGACAGGGGAAGTGAAAAACTGTTTTTT. Translating it yields CASSLDRGSEKLFF.

There are many counts of this clonotype. The J gene is TRBJ2-7, the V gene TRBV29-1; D unresolved. V lost 0 bases to trimming and J lost 7 bases, with 10 bases between them. CDR3 length equals 12 residues. Looked up from germline, CDR1 is SQVTM and CDR2 is ANQGSEA. The CDR3 sequence: CSVEENSSEQYF. CDR3 sequence (DNA): TGCAGCGTTGAAGAGAATTCCTCGGAGCAGTACTTC.

This clonotype was observed at least ten times. The J gene is TRBJ2-2, the V gene TRBV20-1; 9 nucleotides match TRBD2. J lost 6 bases, V lost 3 bases, and 11 bases had no gene match. From germline, CDR1 is DFQATT and CDR2 SNEGSKA (reference sequence). This CDR3 contains 16 residues. The CDR3 bases are TGCAGTGCTAGTTATAGCGGGAGTGCCTCACCCGGGGAGCTGTTTTTT. Translation: CSASYSGSASPGELFF.

This clonotype was seen a handful of times. The genes are TRBV20-1 and TRBJ1-2, with 8 bases aligning to TRBD1. Germline values: CDR1 DFQATT, CDR2 SNEGSKA (reference sequence). This CDR3 comprises 14 residues. After removal of 0 bases from V and 8 bases from J, the junction contained 8 bases not matched to a gene. The CDR3 DNA sequence: TGCAGTGCTAGAGAGTCAGGGGGCGCGAGGGGCTACACCTTC. It yields the protein CSARESGGARGYTF.

V usage is TRBV6-2 or TRBV6-3 and J usage is TRBJ2-3; D uncertain. The CDR3 contains 13 residues. Germline CDR1 is MNHEY and CDR2 is SVGEGT. Trimming cost V 9 bases and J 2 bases, with 12 bases left between them. CDR3 coding DNA: TGTGCCAGTAGATACCCTGTCACAGATACGCAGTATTTT. Protein sequence: CASRYPVTDTQYF.

This clonotype has a handful of counts. The junction departs from the called germline gene at one end, perhaps through a read error. V gene TRBV5-1 combines with J gene TRBJ1-3; D is unclear. Looked up from germline, CDR1 is SGHRS and CDR2 is YFSETQ. The CDR3 totals 15 residues. The CDR3 reads CASSLPDTEGNTTYF. DNA for the CDR3: TGCGCCAGCAGCTTGCCGGATACCGAGGGAAACACCACATATTTT.

This clonotype was detected ten times or more. The rearrangement joins TRBV7-8 to TRBJ2-1; 14 nucleotides line up with TRBD2. Per the germline V gene, CDR1 is SGHVS and CDR2 is FQNEAQ. The CDR3 contains 19 residues. With 5 bases clipped from V and 4 bases from J, the junction kept 13 bases outside the gene matches. The CDR3 loop is CASSTRTSGGSNRYNEQFF. CDR3 nucleotide sequence: TGTGCCAGCAGCACTAGGACTAGCGGGGGGTCAAATCGGTACAATGAGCAGTTCTTC.

There are a few counts of this clonotype. The V call is TRBV18, the J call TRBJ2-1; D tentatively reads TRBD1 or TRBD2 (5 bases each). Germline V gene data show CDR1 as KGHSH and CDR2 as LQKENI. The V gene lost 4 bases and the J gene lost 3 bases, with 16 bases spanning the gap. The CDR3 loop spans 16 amino acids. CDR3 loop: CASSHNGASNYNEQFF. The CDR3 DNA sequence: TGTGCCAGCTCACATAACGGGGCCAGCAACTACAATGAGCAGTTCTTC.

This clonotype was detected many times. The gene calls are TRBV27 and TRBJ1-1, with D uncertain. The CDR3 has 14 residues. Trimming took off 5 bases at V and 4 bases at J, with 14 bases between the two ends. In germline, CDR1 is MNHEY, CDR2 SMNVEV (reference sequence). The CDR3 DNA is TGTGCCAGCAGTCCGAGTACTTGGGGCACTGAAGCTTTCTTT. Translated: CASSPSTWGTEAFF.

V gene TRBV5-1 combines with J gene TRBJ2-3; 12 bases match TRBD2. Looked up from germline, CDR1 is SGHRS and CDR2 is YFSETQ. The ends lost 3 bases at V and 7 bases at J; junction bases unmatched: 6. The CDR3 is made up of 15 amino acids. CDR3 sequence reads: CASSSLGLAGYTQYF. CDR3 sequence (DNA): TGCGCCAGCAGCTCGCTCGGACTAGCGGGATATACGCAGTATTTT.

This clonotype occurred a few times. This sequence joins TRBV5-1 and TRBJ2-6; the D is unclear. Germline values: CDR1 SGHRS, CDR2 YFSETQ. Trimming took 5 bases from V and 4 from J, leaving 10 bases between them. This CDR3 comprises 14 residues. CDR3 in amino acids: CASSSTGGANVLTF. The CDR3 DNA follows: TGCGCCAGCAGTTCTACCGGGGGGGCCAACGTCCTGACTTTC.

This clonotype was seen at least ten times. V and J are TRBV7-7 and TRBJ2-1; the D gene could be TRBD1 or TRBD2 (7 bases each). V was cut by 2 bases and J by 5 bases, with 13 bases left in between. Per the germline V gene, CDR1 is SSHAT and CDR2 is FNYEAQ (reference sequence). The CDR3 loop spans 15 amino acids. The CDR3 DNA reads as TGTGCCAGCAGCTTAAGCCCAGGGGGGGACAATGAGCAGTTCTTC. This codes for CASSLSPGGDNEQFF.

The chain carries TRBV4-3 and TRBJ2-7, with TRBD1 matching over 8 bases. This CDR3 region has 15 residues. J was trimmed by 3 bases and V by 4 bases; bases with no gene match: 8. The germline V gene encodes CDR1 LGHNA and CDR2 YSLEER. The CDR3 sequence is CASSRAGTGDYEQYF. DNA for the CDR3: TGCGCCAGCAGCCGAGCCGGGACAGGAGACTACGAGCAGTACTTC.

This clonotype was recorded many times. The rearrangement uses TRBV12-3 or TRBV12-4 and TRBJ1-4; D unresolved. Deletions cut 7 bases from V and 4 bases from J, with 4 bases between. The CDR3 covers 11 residues. DNA of the CDR3: TGTGCCAGCACCCTTAATGAAAAACTGTTTTTT. Amino acids: CASTLNEKLFF.

On this clonotype itself: Given a much more abundant clone one base away, this may be a read error. This chain uses TRBV7-3 with TRBJ2-1, with a weak D call TRBD1 (5 bases). The V gene lost 5 bases and the J gene lost 14 bases, with 22 bases spanning the gap. Germline-derived CDR1 and CDR2 are SGHTA and FQGTGA. This CDR3 is 14 amino acids long. CDR3 in DNA: TGTGCCAGCAGCCCAAATACAGGCCCTGTGGAGAAGTTCTTC. Amino acids: CASSPNTGPVEKFF.

At least ten counts were recorded for this clonotype. A junction end diverges from the germline sequence, so it may reflect a read error. This chain connects TRBV5-1 to TRBJ2-5; TRBD1 matches at 8 bases. The CDR3 is 15 residues long. CDR1 is SGHRS, CDR2 YFSETQ, per germline. CDR3 sequence: CASSLGQGARETQYF. The CDR3 DNA reads as TGTGCCAGCAGCTTGGGGCAGGGGGCGCGGGAGACCCAGTACTTC.

The CDR3 nucleotides read TGTGCCAGCAGTGAACTGTCAGACCAAGAGACCCAGTACTTC. Protein sequence: CASSELSDQETQYF. This chain joins TRBV2 and TRBJ2-5; D ambiguous. Germline V gene sequence: CDR1 SNHLY, CDR2 FYNNEI. The germline V and J ends were trimmed by 2 bases and 0 bases, with 7 bases remaining between them. The CDR3 covers 14 residues.